These T cell receptor beta chains were read from a single sample in a study of T cell changes during pregnancy in multiple sclerosis. The table came from immunoSEQ multiplex PCR; TCRdb's copy has only in-frame clones and leaves some out. Of about 100,000 clones listed, 90% are singletons. The material was peripheral blood, obtained in the second trimester of pregnancy. These receptors all come from a female donor in good health, enrolled as a control in a pregnancy study. The CDR3 runs from the conserved cysteine through the conserved F or W. A D gene is named only where the DNA matches it firmly. The size field is filled for only some rows; it gives once, few, many or a size class.

V	J	D	size	length	CDR3	DNA
TRBV9	TRBJ2-7	TRBD2	NA	15	CASSPGTSTNWEQYF	TGTGCCAGCAGCCCAGGGACTAGCACAAATTGGGAGCAGTACTTC
TRBV7-2	TRBJ2-3	TRBD1	NA	13	CASTTGVPDTQYF	TGTGCCAGCACCACAGGGGTCCCAGATACGCAGTATTTT
TRBV27	TRBJ1-1	TRBD1	NA	13	CASSYDPRDRAFF	TGTGCCAGCAGTTATGACCCGCGGGACAGGGCTTTCTTT
TRBV11-2	TRBJ2-6	NA	NA	19	CASSRFGGNLLSGANVLTF	TGTGCCAGCAGCCGGTTCGGAGGAAACCTGCTCTCTGGGGCCAACGTCCTGACTTTC
TRBV19	TRBJ1-2	NA	NA	15	CASSIRSRTNYGYTF	TGTGCCAGTAGTATCAGGTCCCGGACAAACTATGGCTACACCTTC
TRBV6-4	TRBJ1-1	TRBD1	NA	15	CASSDSRTGKAEAFF	TGTGCCAGCAGTGACTCGCGGACAGGAAAGGCTGAAGCTTTCTTT
TRBV5-1	TRBJ2-7	TRBD2	NA	15	CASSLRTSGSYEQYF	TGCGCCAGCAGCTTGAGGACTAGCGGCTCCTACGAGCAGTACTTC
TRBV6-5	TRBJ1-2	TRBD1	few	15	CASSYPRGNNYGYTF	TGTGCCAGCAGTTACCCCAGGGGGAATAACTATGGCTACACCTTC
TRBV7-2	TRBJ2-1	TRBD2	NA	13	CASSLAVLAGQFF	TGTGCCAGCAGCTTAGCGGTGCTAGCGGGACAGTTCTTC
TRBV6-5	TRBJ1-2	TRBD1	NA	14	CASSLLRGSYGYTF	TGTGCCAGCAGTTTACTCAGGGGGTCGTATGGCTACACCTTC
TRBV6-1	TRBJ1-2	TRBD1	NA	13	CASSPGTGYGYTF	TGTGCCAGCAGTCCCGGGACAGGCTATGGCTACACCTTC
TRBV14	TRBJ1-2	NA	NA	13	CASSHRNNYGYTF	TGTGCCAGCAGCCACAGGAATAACTATGGCTACACCTTC
TRBV7-2	TRBJ1-1	TRBD1	NA	15	CASSLMGQGNNEAFF	TGTGCCAGCAGCTTAATGGGACAGGGGAACAATGAAGCTTTCTTT
TRBV10-3	TRBJ1-2	TRBD1	NA	15	CAIDRQGAFNYGYTF	TGTGCCATCGACCGACAGGGGGCATTTAACTATGGCTACACCTTC
TRBV6-1	TRBJ2-1	TRBD2	NA	15	CASSEASGGYNEQFF	TGTGCCAGCAGTGAGGCTAGCGGGGGGTACAATGAGCAGTTCTTC
TRBV18	TRBJ1-3	NA	NA	18	CASSPSAGQIHSGNTIYF	TGTGCCAGCTCACCAAGCGCAGGGCAGATCCACTCTGGAAACACCATATATTTT
TRBV4-3	TRBJ2-1	TRBD2	NA	16	CASSVRLASSYNEQFF	TGCGCCAGCAGCGTGAGACTAGCGAGCTCCTACAATGAGCAGTTCTTC
TRBV6-5	TRBJ1-5	NA	NA	15	CASSWARPGDQPQHF	TGTGCCAGCAGTTGGGCCAGGCCAGGGGATCAGCCCCAGCATTTT
TRBV6-5	TRBJ1-2	TRBD1	NA	14	CASSIDRAGYGYTF	TGTGCCAGCAGCATCGACAGGGCGGGCTATGGCTACACCTTC
TRBV9	TRBJ1-3	NA	NA	15	CASSVGGGSGNTIYF	TGTGCCAGCAGCGTCGGTGGGGGGTCTGGAAACACCATATATTTT
TRBV7-6	TRBJ1-1	NA	NA	13	CASSDRTSTEAFF	TGTGCCAGCAGCGACAGGACCAGTACTGAAGCTTTCTTT